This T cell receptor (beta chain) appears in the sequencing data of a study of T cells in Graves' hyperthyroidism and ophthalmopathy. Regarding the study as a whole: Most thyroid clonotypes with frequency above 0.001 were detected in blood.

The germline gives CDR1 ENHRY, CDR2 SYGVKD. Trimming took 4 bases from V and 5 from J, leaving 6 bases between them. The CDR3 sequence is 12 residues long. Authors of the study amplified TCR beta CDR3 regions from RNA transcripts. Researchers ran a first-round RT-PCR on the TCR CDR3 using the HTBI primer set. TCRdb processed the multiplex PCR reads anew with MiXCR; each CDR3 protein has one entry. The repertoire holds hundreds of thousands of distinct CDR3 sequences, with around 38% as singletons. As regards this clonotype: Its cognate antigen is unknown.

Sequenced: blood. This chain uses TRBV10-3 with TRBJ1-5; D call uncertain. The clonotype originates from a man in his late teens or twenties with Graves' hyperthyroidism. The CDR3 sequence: CAISAQDQPQHF. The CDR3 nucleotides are TGTGCCATCAGTGCCCAGGATCAGCCCCAGCATTTT.